This T cell receptor (beta chain) was sequenced during a study of T cells in Graves' hyperthyroidism and ophthalmopathy. Overall study: Peripheral blood was collected at initial diagnosis, before any treatment.

The investigators amplified TCR beta CDR3 regions from RNA transcripts. In the first-round RT-PCR of the TCR CDR3, the HTBI primer set was used. TCRdb used MiXCR to reprocess the multiplex PCR reads, holding one entry per CDR3 protein. The repertoire holds 690,000 or so distinct CDR3 sequences, with 18% as singletons. Hyperthyroidism in the patients, aged 18 to 65, was newly diagnosed and under 2 months in duration. Germline lookup yields CDR1 SGDLS and CDR2 YYNGEE. There are 15 residues in the CDR3. Trimming left V 6 bases short and J 6 bases short, with 19 bases between. The rearrangement uses TRBV9 and TRBJ2-4; D remains ambiguous. The sequence was collected from a woman in her fifties or sixties with Graves' hyperthyroidism that later progressed to Graves' ophthalmopathy. Sequencing was carried out using blood. The CDR3 DNA is TGTGCCAGCAACCCGACCGCTACGATGGGAAACATTCAGTACTTC. It encodes CASNPTATMGNIQYF.